This TCR beta chain was observed in a study of blood T cell repertoires in COVID-19. In the study overall: There were acute and convalescent COVID-19 samples, and they came from the United States, Italy and Spain. Nucleic acid was either cDNA or gDNA, and it came from T cells, B-cell-depleted T cells, or PBMCs.

Profiling relied on immunoSEQ multiplex PCR, and the TCRdb table lists in-frame clones only, not all of them. Seen here are about 170,000 clones, approximately 86% observed once, and the top ten hold about 8.8%. During active infection, Seattle patients enrolled and were then monitored through disease. The receptor was derived from an elderly woman with COVID-19, enrolled during active disease. The sequenced material came from peripheral blood.

CDR3 sequence reads: CASSRRRGGMDEQYF. The CDR3 DNA sequence: TGTGCCAGCAGCCGTCGACGGGGGGGTATGGACGAGCAGTACTTC. The chain has TRBV3-1 (or the pseudogene TRBV3-2) and TRBJ2-7, with 8 bases identical to TRBD2. The J segment lost 5 bases and the V segment lost 4 bases, leaving 10 bases of the junction unmatched. This CDR3 is 15 amino acids long. CDR1 and CDR2 from the germline V gene are LGHDT and YNNKEL (reference sequence).